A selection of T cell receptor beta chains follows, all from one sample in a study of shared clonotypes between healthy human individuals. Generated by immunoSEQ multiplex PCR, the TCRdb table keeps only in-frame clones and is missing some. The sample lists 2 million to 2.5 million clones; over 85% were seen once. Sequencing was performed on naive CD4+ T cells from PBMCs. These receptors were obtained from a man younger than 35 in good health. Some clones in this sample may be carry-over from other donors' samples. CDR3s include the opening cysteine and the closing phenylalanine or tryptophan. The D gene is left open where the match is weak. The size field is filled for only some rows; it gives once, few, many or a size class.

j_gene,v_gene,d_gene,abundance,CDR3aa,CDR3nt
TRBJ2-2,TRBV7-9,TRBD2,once,CASSLGVRLAGDPGELFF,TGTGCCAGCAGCTTAGGGGTTCGTCTAGCGGGAGATCCCGGGGAGCTGTTTTTT
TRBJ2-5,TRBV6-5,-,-,CASSFRETQYF,TGTGCCAGCAGTTTCAGGGAGACCCAGTACTTC
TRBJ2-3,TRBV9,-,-,CASSVEWAHPDTQYF,TGTGCCAGCAGCGTAGAGTGGGCCCATCCCGATACGCAGTATTTT
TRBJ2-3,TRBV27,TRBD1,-,CASSYLGQGAYTQYF,TGTGCCAGCAGTTACTTAGGACAGGGGGCATATACGCAGTATTTT
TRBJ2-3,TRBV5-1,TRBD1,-,CASSPGTATDTQYF,TGCGCCAGCAGCCCGGGGACAGCCACAGATACGCAGTATTTT
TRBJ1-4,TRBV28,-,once,CASRLSGALSNEKLFF,TGTGCCAGCAGGCTCTCAGGGGCGCTGAGTAATGAAAAACTGTTTTTT
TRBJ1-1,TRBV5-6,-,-,CASSLNRGNTEAFF,TGTGCCAGCAGCTTGAATCGGGGGAACACTGAAGCTTTCTTT
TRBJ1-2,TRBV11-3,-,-,CASSLGPGYGYTF,TGTGCCAGCAGCTTAGGGCCGGGCTATGGCTACACCTTC
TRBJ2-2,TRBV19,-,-,CASRIQSTGELFF,TGTGCCAGTAGGATACAGTCCACCGGGGAGCTGTTTTTT
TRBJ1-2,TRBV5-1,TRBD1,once,CASSPRTGGSGYTF,TGCGCCAGCAGCCCGAGGACAGGGGGAAGTGGCTACACCTTC
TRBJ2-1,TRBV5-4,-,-,CASSRKGGGGHGNEQFF,TGTGCCAGCAGCCGGAAAGGGGGAGGCGGTCACGGCAATGAGCAGTTCTTC
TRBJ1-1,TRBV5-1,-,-,CASSLGSGRTEAFF,TGCGCCAGCAGCTTAGGAAGCGGGAGGACTGAAGCTTTCTTT
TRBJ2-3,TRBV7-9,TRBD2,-,CASGSPSGYTDTQYF,TGTGCCAGCGGGTCTCCTAGCGGGTACACAGATACGCAGTATTTT
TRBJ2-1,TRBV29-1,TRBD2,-,CSVQRLAGGHNEQFF,TGCAGCGTTCAACGACTAGCGGGAGGACACAATGAGCAGTTCTTC
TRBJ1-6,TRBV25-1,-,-,CASSAPRGSSPLHF,TGTGCCAGCAGTGCCCCCAGGGGAAGTTCACCCCTCCACTTT
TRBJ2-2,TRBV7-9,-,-,CASSLPGRPGELFF,TGTGCCAGCAGCTTACCAGGGCGCCCCGGGGAGCTGTTTTTT
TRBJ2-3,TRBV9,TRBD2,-,CASSVGRTSGSLDTQYF,TGTGCCAGCAGCGTAGGGCGGACTAGCGGGAGTCTAGATACGCAGTATTTT
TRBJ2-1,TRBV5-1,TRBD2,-,CASSLITSGYNEQFF,TGCGCCAGCAGCTTGATCACTAGCGGGTACAATGAGCAGTTCTTC
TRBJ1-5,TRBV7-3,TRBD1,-,CASSFDRVNQPQHF,TGTGCCAGCAGCTTCGACAGGGTCAATCAGCCCCAGCATTTT
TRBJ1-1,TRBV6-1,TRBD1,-,CASRAPGQGNTEAFF,TGTGCCAGCAGGGCCCCGGGACAGGGGAACACTGAAGCTTTCTTT
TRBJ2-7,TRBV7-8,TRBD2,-,CASSPLGREDHEQYF,TGTGCCAGCAGCCCATTGGGGCGGGAGGACCACGAGCAGTACTTC
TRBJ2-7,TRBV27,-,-,CASSAERNKFYEQYF,TGTGCCAGCAGTGCAGAGAGAAACAAATTCTACGAGCAGTACTTC
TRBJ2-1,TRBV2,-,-,CASSASSTSSGEQFF,TGTGCCAGCAGTGCTTCTTCAACTAGTTCCGGTGAGCAGTTCTTC
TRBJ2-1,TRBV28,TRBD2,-,CASSLRLAGGPEVWNEQFF,TGTGCCAGCAGTTTACGGCTAGCGGGAGGGCCAGAAGTGTGGAATGAGCAGTTCTTC
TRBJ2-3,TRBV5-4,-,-,CASSFRADADTQYF,TGTGCCAGCAGCTTCAGGGCAGATGCAGATACGCAGTATTTT
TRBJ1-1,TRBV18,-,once,CASSPILRGRGTEAFF,TGTGCCAGCTCACCAATTTTGCGGGGGCGCGGGACTGAAGCTTTCTTT
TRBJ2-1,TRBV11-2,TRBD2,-,CASSLLRGSQREREQFF,TGTGCCAGCAGCTTATTACGGGGAAGTCAGCGGGAGCGTGAGCAGTTCTTC
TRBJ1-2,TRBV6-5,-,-,CASSRFERLYGYTF,TGTGCCAGCAGTAGATTTGAGCGCCTCTATGGCTACACCTTC
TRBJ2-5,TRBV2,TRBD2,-,CASSDDRASGRETQYF,TGTGCCAGCAGTGATGATAGGGCTAGCGGGAGGGAGACCCAGTACTTC
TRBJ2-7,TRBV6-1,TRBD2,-,CALLGTSGGREQYF,TGTGCCTTACTCGGGACTAGCGGGGGTAGAGAGCAGTACTTC
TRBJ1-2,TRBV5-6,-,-,CASSLGQGVYGYTF,TGTGCCAGCAGCTTGGGCCAGGGCGTCTATGGCTACACCTTC
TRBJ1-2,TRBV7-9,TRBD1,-,CASSPVQGAFYGYTF,TGTGCCAGCAGCCCCGTGCAGGGGGCGTTCTATGGCTACACCTTC
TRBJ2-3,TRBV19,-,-,CASSRLGFTDTQYF,TGTGCCAGTAGCCGACTAGGTTTCACAGATACGCAGTATTTT
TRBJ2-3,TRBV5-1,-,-,CASSLDGRGLSGTQYF,TGCGCCAGCAGCTTGGACGGCCGGGGCTTGTCGGGAACGCAGTATTTT
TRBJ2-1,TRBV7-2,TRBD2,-,CASSLRSSGLAGHEQFF,TGTGCCAGCAGCTTAAGGAGCTCCGGACTAGCGGGCCATGAGCAGTTCTTC
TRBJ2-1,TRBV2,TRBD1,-,CASSGDRGAYNEQFF,TGTGCCAGCAGTGGGGACAGGGGGGCCTACAATGAGCAGTTCTTC
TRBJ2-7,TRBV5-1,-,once,CASSLWGVSGGTYEQYF,TGCGCCAGCAGCTTATGGGGGGTTAGCGGAGGGACCTACGAGCAGTACTTC
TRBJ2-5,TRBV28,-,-,CASSRAPKETQYF,TGTGCCAGCAGTCGGGCCCCGAAAGAGACCCAGTACTTC
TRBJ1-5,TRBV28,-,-,CASSPRQGTGNQPQHF,TGTGCCAGCAGTCCCCGCCAGGGTACAGGCAATCAGCCCCAGCATTTT
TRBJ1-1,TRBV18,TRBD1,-,CASSPDRDEGAFF,TGTGCCAGCTCACCGGACAGGGATGAAGGGGCTTTCTTT
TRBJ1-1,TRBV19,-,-,CASSRGWGQEAFF,TGTGCCAGTAGTAGAGGGTGGGGACAAGAAGCTTTCTTT
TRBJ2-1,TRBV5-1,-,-,CASSLVGVYTNEQFF,TGCGCCAGCAGCTTGGTGGGTGTCTATACCAATGAGCAGTTCTTC
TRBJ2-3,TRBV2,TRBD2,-,CASRRTSGRGDTQYF,TGTGCCAGCAGAAGGACTAGCGGGAGAGGAGATACGCAGTATTTT
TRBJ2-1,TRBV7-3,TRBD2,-,CASSLGLAGNEQFF,TGTGCCAGCAGCTTGGGACTAGCGGGGAATGAGCAGTTCTTC
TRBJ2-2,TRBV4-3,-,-,CASSQQATRGRELFF,TGCGCCAGCAGCCAGCAGGCGACTAGGGGAAGGGAGCTGTTTTTT
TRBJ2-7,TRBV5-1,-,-,CASSSGIYEQYF,TGCGCCAGCAGCTCGGGAATCTACGAGCAGTACTTC
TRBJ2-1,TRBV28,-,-,CASGGSAYNEQFF,TGTGCCAGCGGGGGGAGCGCGTACAATGAGCAGTTCTTC
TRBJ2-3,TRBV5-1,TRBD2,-,CASSLGLAGGTDTQYF,TGCGCCAGCAGCTTGGGACTAGCGGGAGGGACAGATACGCAGTATTTT
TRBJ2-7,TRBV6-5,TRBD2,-,CASSSILTGRAYEQYF,TGTGCCAGCAGTTCAATTCTTACCGGGAGGGCCTACGAGCAGTACTTC
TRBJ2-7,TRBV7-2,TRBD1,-,CASSLGTALPYEQYF,TGTGCCAGCAGCTTGGGGACAGCTCTTCCCTACGAGCAGTACTTC
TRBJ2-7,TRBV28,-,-,CASSSRGREQYF,TGTGCCAGCAGTTCCCGGGGCAGGGAGCAGTACTTC
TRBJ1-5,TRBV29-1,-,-,CSVTGGGGNQPQHF,TGCAGCGTGACCGGGGGAGGGGGCAATCAGCCCCAGCATTTT
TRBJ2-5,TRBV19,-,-,CASSITGHTSQETQYF,TGTGCCAGTAGTATTACGGGACATACGAGTCAAGAGACCCAGTACTTC
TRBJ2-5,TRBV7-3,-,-,CASSLIGLAMETQYF,TGTGCCAGCAGCTTAATAGGCCTAGCGATGGAGACCCAGTACTTC
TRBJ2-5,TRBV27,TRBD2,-,CASSSTLAGGPGETQYF,TGTGCCAGCAGTTCTACTCTAGCGGGAGGGCCCGGGGAGACCCAGTACTTC
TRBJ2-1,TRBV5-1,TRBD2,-,CASSLGLAGGHNEQFF,TGCGCCAGCAGCCTCGGACTAGCGGGAGGACACAATGAGCAGTTCTTC
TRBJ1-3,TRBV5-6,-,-,CASSVQGAGNTIYF,TGTGCCAGCAGCGTACAGGGTGCTGGAAACACCATATATTTT
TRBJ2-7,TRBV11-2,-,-,CASSPRTVSYEQYF,TGTGCCAGCAGCCCGAGGACAGTTTCCTACGAGCAGTACTTC